Listed below are T cell receptor beta chains from one sample, sequenced in a study of OX40 agonist ivuxolimab in advanced cancers. Generated by immunoSEQ multiplex PCR, the TCRdb table keeps only in-frame clones and is missing some. The repertoire holds about 67,000 clones, with 75% to 85% as singletons. The specimen comprised CD4+ or CD8+ T cells sorted from blood, sampled in a trial of the OX40 agonist ivuxolimab. The receptors come from an adult with an advanced solid tumor such as melanoma, head and neck, liver or kidney cancer. Each CDR3 is given with its conserved first and last residue. Each record gives: CDR3 protein, CDR3 DNA, clone size, V gene, J gene, D gene. The D gene is left open where the match is weak. Clone size is given for some rows only: seen once, a few or many times, or a class if the clone is expanded.

CASSVERVNTDTQYF,TGTGCCAGCAGCGTAGAAAGGGTTAACACAGATACGCAGTATTTT,few,TRBV9,TRBJ2-3,.
CATSRGAGNEQFF,TGTGCCACCAGCAGAGGGGCTGGCAATGAGCAGTTCTTC,once,TRBV15,TRBJ2-1,.
CASSLASSYNEQFF,TGCGCCAGCAGCTTGGCTTCTAGTTACAATGAGCAGTTCTTC,.,TRBV5-1,TRBJ2-1,.
CAWRRNGGETQYF,TGTGCCTGGAGGAGAAATGGGGGGGAGACCCAGTACTTC,.,TRBV30,TRBJ2-5,.
CASRADRGDEKLFF,TGTGCCAGCAGAGCCGACAGGGGTGATGAAAAACTGTTTTTT,once,TRBV6-1,TRBJ1-4,TRBD1
CASARAGGRQETQYF,TGTGCCAGCGCCCGGGCGGGAGGCCGCCAAGAGACCCAGTACTTC,.,TRBV5-5,TRBJ2-5,TRBD2
CTSDRSRGPQPQHF,TGTACCAGCGATCGGAGCAGGGGGCCTCAGCCCCAGCATTTT,.,TRBV28,TRBJ1-5,TRBD1
CASSGGTGGSYNEQFF,TGTGCCAGCAGCGGCGGTACAGGGGGTTCCTACAATGAGCAGTTCTTC,few,TRBV5-6,TRBJ2-1,TRBD1
CASSFLGRERDEQFF,TGTGCCAGCAGTTTTCTGGGGCGAGAACGCGATGAGCAGTTCTTC,.,TRBV28,TRBJ2-1,.
CASGTVAGANVLTF,TGTGCCAGTGGGACAGTCGCTGGGGCCAACGTCCTGACTTTC,.,TRBV2,TRBJ2-6,TRBD1
CASTPGLAGPYEQYF,TGTGCCAGCACCCCCGGACTAGCGGGACCCTACGAGCAGTACTTC,.,TRBV7-8,TRBJ2-7,TRBD2
CASRDTTFEAFF,TGTGCCAGCAGGGACACTACATTTGAAGCTTTCTTT,few,TRBV2,TRBJ1-1,.
CASRRDSGDTQYF,TGTGCCAGCAGGCGGGACTCGGGGGATACGCAGTATTTT,.,TRBV7-9,TRBJ2-3,.
CASRTGGFNTGELFF,TGTGCCAGCAGGACAGGGGGTTTTAACACCGGGGAGCTGTTTTTT,once,TRBV2,TRBJ2-2,TRBD1
CASSLGQGVYYGYTF,TGTGCCAGCAGCTTGGGCCAGGGAGTTTACTATGGCTACACCTTC,.,TRBV5-4,TRBJ1-2,.
CASSLSGGAGNTIYF,TGTGCCAGCAGCTTATCCGGGGGTGCTGGAAACACCATATATTTT,.,TRBV7-2,TRBJ1-3,.
CASSLPTASHYGYTF,TGTGCCAGTAGTCTCCCCACAGCCTCCCACTATGGCTACACCTTC,.,TRBV19,TRBJ1-2,.
CATLSGDTQYF,TGTGCCACCCTTTCGGGGGATACGCAGTATTTT,.,TRBV19,TRBJ2-3,.
CASSAWTANQPQHF,TGTGCCAGCAGTGCGTGGACGGCAAATCAGCCCCAGCATTTT,.,TRBV2,TRBJ1-5,.
CASRTTGSNTGELFF,TGTGCCAGCAGGACGACAGGGTCTAACACCGGGGAGCTGTTTTTT,.,TRBV6-1,TRBJ2-2,TRBD1
CASSLERQPSYEQYF,TGTGCCAGCAGCTTGGAGCGGCAACCTTCCTACGAGCAGTACTTC,.,TRBV6-1,TRBJ2-7,.
CASSFSGKGGNEQFF,TGTGCCAGCAGCTTTTCGGGGAAGGGGGGCAATGAGCAGTTCTTC,.,TRBV7-2,TRBJ2-1,.
CAWSAAGRGSPLHF,TGTGCCTGGAGTGCGGCGGGCCGGGGTTCACCCCTCCACTTT,.,TRBV30,TRBJ1-6,.
CASSLGGPRDTQYF,TGTGCCAGCAGCTTAGGGGGGCCCCGCGATACGCAGTATTTT,.,TRBV7-3,TRBJ2-3,.
CASSQVPSGEGEQFF,TGCGCCAGCAGCCAAGTACCGTCGGGGGAGGGTGAGCAGTTCTTC,.,TRBV4-1,TRBJ2-1,TRBD2
CASSPLTGDTEAFF,TGCGCCAGCAGCCCCTTGACAGGGGACACTGAAGCTTTCTTT,.,TRBV5-1,TRBJ1-1,TRBD1
CASSVAGSYEQYF,TGTGCCAGCAGCGTAGCCGGTAGCTACGAGCAGTACTTC,once,TRBV9,TRBJ2-7,.
CASRRTGDTEAFF,TGTGCCAGCAGGAGGACAGGGGACACTGAAGCTTTCTTT,.,TRBV2,TRBJ1-1,TRBD1
CASSGPARLTQYF,TGTGCCAGCAGCGGACCCGCCCGTTTGACCCAGTACTTC,.,TRBV7-2,TRBJ2-5,.
CASSLSRLEAFF,TGTGCCAGCAGCTTATCTCGGCTGGAAGCTTTCTTT,.,TRBV7-9,TRBJ1-1,.
CASSPAQGGELFF,TGTGCCAGCAGCCCAGCCCAAGGCGGGGAGCTGTTTTTT,.,TRBV7-7,TRBJ2-2,.
CASSQNYRDTEAFF,TGTGCCAGCAGCCAAAACTACAGGGACACTGAAGCTTTCTTT,.,TRBV11-2,TRBJ1-1,.
CATSRGVLDPYEQYF,TGTGCCACCAGCAGAGGGGTACTAGATCCCTACGAGCAGTACTTC,.,TRBV15,TRBJ2-7,.
CASSHRSSSGNTIYF,TGTGCCAGCAGTCACAGGTCCTCCTCTGGAAACACCATATATTTT,once,TRBV6-6,TRBJ1-3,.
CASRTRLNTGELFF,TGTGCCAGCCGGACACGGTTGAACACCGGGGAGCTGTTTTTT,.,TRBV19,TRBJ2-2,.
CASSKTGGGETQYF,TGCGCCAGCAGCAAGACAGGGGGCGGGGAGACCCAGTACTTC,few,TRBV5-1,TRBJ2-5,TRBD1
CASSLGQGVSSGNTIYF,TGTGCCAGCAGCTTAGGCCAGGGGGTCAGCTCTGGAAACACCATATATTTT,.,TRBV7-2,TRBJ1-3,TRBD1
CASLRGRGTDTQYF,TGTGCCAGCCTCAGAGGGCGAGGCACAGATACGCAGTATTTT,.,TRBV2,TRBJ2-3,.
CASSLAPPGETQYF,TGTGCCAGCAGCTTGGCCCCCCCCGGGGAGACCCAGTACTTC,.,TRBV5-8,TRBJ2-5,.
CASSLTRADTQYF,TGCGCCAGCAGCCTGACTAGAGCAGATACGCAGTATTTT,once,TRBV4-1,TRBJ2-3,.
CACGDLGQEQYF,TGTGCCTGTGGAGACCTGGGACAGGAGCAGTACTTC,.,TRBV30,TRBJ2-7,TRBD1